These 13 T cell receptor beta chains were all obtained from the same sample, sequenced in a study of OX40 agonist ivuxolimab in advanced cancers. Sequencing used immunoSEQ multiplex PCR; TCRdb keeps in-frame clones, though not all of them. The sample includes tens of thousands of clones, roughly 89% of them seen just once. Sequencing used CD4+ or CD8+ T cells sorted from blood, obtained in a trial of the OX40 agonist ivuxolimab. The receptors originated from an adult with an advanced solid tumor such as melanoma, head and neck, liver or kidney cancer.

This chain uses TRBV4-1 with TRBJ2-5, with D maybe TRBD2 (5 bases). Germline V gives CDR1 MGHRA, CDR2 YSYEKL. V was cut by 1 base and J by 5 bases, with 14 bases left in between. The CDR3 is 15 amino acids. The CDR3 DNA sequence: TGCGCCAGCAGCCAAGTCGTCCAGCGGCCGGAGACCCAGTACTTC. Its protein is CASSQVVQRPETQYF.

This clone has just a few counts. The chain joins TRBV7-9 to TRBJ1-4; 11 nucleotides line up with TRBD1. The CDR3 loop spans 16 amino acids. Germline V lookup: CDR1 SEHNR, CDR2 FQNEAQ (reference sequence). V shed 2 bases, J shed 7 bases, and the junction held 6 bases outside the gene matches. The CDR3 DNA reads TGTGCCAGCAGCTTAAGAGCGGGACAGGGGGTTGAAAAACTGTTTTTT. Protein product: CASSLRAGQGVEKLFF.

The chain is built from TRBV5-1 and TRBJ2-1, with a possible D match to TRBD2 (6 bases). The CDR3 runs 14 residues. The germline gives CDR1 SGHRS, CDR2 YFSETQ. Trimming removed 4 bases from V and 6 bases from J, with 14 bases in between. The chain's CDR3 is CASSGGRGANEQFF. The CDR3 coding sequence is TGCGCCAGCAGCGGAGGGAGAGGAGCCAATGAGCAGTTCTTC.

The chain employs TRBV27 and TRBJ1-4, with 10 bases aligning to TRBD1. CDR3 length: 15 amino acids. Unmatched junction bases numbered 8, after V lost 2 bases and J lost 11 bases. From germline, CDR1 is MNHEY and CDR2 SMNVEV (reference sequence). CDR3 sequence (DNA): TGTGCCAGCAGTTTAAAAGCGGGACAGGGGTTGAAACTGTTTTTT. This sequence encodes CASSLKAGQGLKLFF.

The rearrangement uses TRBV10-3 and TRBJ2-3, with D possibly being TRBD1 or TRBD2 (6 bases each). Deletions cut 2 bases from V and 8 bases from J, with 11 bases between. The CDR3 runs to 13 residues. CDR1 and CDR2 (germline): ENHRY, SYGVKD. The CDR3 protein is CAISEIQGGTQYF. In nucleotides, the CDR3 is TGTGCCATCAGTGAGATACAGGGAGGTACGCAGTATTTT.

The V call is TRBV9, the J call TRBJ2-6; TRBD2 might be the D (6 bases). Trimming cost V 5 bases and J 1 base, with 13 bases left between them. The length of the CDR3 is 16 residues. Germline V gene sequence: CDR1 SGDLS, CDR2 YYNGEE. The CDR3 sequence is CASSPGGESGANVLTF. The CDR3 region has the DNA TGTGCCAGCAGTCCCGGCGGGGAGTCTGGGGCCAACGTCCTGACTTTC.

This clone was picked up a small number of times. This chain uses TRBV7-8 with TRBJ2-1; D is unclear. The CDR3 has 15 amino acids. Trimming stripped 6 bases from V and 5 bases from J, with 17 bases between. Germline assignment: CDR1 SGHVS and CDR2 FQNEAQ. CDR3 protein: CASRLLDLLNNEQFF. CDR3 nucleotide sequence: TGTGCCAGCAGACTATTAGACTTACTGAACAATGAGCAGTTCTTC.

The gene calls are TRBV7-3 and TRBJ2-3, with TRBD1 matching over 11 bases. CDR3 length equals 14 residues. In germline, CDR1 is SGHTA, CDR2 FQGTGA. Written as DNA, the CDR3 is TGTGCTTGCTCAGGACAGGGGGCGGGAGATACGCAGTATTTT. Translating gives CACSGQGAGDTQYF.

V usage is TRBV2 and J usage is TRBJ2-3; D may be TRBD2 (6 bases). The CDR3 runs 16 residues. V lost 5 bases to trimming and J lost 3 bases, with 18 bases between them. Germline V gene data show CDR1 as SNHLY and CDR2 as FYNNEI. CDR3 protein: CASSPKTRPSTDTQYF. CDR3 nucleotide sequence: TGTGCCAGCAGTCCTAAGACTAGGCCTTCTACAGATACGCAGTATTTT.

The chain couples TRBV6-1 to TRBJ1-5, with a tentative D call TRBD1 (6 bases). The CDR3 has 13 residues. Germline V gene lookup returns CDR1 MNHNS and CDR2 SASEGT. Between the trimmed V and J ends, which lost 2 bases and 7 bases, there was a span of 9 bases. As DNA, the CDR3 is TGTGCCAGCAGTGAACAGGGGTACCAGCCCCAGCATTTT. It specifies CASSEQGYQPQHF.

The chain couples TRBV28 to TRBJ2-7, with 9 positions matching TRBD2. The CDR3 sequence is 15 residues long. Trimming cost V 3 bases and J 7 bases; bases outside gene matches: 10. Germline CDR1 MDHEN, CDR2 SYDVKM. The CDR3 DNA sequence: TGTGCCAGCAGTTTCTCTCTAGCGGGACTTTGGGAGCAGTACTTC. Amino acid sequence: CASSFSLAGLWEQYF. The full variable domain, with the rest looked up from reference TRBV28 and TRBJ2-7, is DVKVTQSSRYLVKRTGEKVFLECVQDMDHENMFWYRQDPGLGLRLIYFSYDVKMKEKGDIPEGYSVSREKKERFSLILESASTNQTSMYLCASSFSLAGLWEQYFGPGTRLTVT.

The CDR3 is CASSGTGNLWYGYTF. The CDR3, as DNA: TGTGCCAGCTCCGGGACAGGGAATTTGTGGTATGGCTACACCTTC. This chain uses TRBV27 with TRBJ1-2; TRBD1 aligns across 9 bases. The germline V gene encodes CDR1 MNHEY and CDR2 SMNVEV (reference sequence). The CDR3 sequence is 15 residues long. V lost 8 bases and J lost 5; bases outside the gene matches: 12.

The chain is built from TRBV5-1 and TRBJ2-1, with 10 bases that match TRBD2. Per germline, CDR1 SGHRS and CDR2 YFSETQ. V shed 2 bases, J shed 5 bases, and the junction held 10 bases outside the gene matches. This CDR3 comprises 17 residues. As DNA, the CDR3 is TGCGCCAGCAGCTTCGGTATGAGCGGGAGGGCCGACAATGAGCAGTTCTTC. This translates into CASSFGMSGRADNEQFF.